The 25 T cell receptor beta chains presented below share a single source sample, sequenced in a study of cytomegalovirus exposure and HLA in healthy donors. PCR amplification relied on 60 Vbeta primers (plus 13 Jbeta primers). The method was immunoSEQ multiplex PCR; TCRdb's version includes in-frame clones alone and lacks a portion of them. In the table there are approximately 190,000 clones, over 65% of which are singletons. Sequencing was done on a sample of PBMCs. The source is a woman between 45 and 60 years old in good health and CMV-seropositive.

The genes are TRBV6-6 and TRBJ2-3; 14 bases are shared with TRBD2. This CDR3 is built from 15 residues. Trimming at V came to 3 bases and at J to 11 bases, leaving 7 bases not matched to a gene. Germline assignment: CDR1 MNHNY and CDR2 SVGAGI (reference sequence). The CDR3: CASSYGTSGGAGQYF. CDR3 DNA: TGTGCCAGCAGTTATGGGACTAGCGGGGGAGCGGGGCAGTATTTT.

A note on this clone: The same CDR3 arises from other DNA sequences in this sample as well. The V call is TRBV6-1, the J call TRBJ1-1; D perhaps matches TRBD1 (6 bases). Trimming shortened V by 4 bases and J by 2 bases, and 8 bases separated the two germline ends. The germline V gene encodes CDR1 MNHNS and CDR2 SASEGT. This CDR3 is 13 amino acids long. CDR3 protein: CASSVQGNTEAFF. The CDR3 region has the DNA TGTGCCAGCAGTGTACAGGGCAACACTGAAGCTTTCTTT.

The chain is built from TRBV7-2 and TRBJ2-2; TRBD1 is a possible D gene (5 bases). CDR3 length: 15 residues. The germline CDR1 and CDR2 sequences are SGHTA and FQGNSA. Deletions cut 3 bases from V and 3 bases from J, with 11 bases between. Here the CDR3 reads CASSFKGPHTGELFF. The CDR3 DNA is TGTGCCAGCAGCTTTAAGGGGCCCCACACCGGGGAGCTGTTTTTT.

Here the CDR3 reads CSASEGGNYGYTF. The CDR3 DNA reads TGCAGCGCCTCAGAGGGCGGGAACTATGGCTACACCTTC. The chain links TRBV29-1 to TRBJ1-2, with D hard to call. In germline, CDR1 is SQVTM, CDR2 ANQGSEA. The CDR3 spans 13 residues. V gave up 7 bases and J gave up 2 bases, with 14 bases separating them. Together with reference TRBV29-1 and TRBJ1-2, the CDR3 gives the full variable domain: SAVISQKPSRDICQRGTSLTIQCQVDSQVTMMFWYRQQPGQSLTLIATANQGSEATYESGFVIDKFPISRPNLTFSTLTVSNMSPEDSSIYLCSASEGGNYGYTFGSGTRLTVV.

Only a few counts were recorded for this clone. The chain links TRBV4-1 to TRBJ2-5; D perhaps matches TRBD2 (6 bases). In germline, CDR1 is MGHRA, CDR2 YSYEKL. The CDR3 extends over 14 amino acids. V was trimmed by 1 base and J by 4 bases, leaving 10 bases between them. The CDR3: CASSQAETRETQYF. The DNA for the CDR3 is TGCGCCAGCAGCCAAGCGGAGACTAGAGAGACCCAGTACTTC.

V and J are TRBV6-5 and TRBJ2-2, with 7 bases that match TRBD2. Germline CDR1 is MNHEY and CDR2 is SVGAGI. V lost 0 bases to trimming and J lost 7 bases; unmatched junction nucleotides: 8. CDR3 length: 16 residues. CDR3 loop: CASSYSRRGGGGELFF. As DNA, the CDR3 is TGTGCCAGCAGTTACTCTCGGAGGGGCGGGGGCGGGGAGCTGTTTTTT.

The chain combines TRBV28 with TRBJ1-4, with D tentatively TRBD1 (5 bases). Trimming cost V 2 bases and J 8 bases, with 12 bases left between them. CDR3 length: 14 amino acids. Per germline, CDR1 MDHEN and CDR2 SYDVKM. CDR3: CASSLRSGVEKLFF. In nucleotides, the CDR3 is TGTGCCAGCAGTTTACGGTCGGGGGTGGAAAAACTGTTTTTT.

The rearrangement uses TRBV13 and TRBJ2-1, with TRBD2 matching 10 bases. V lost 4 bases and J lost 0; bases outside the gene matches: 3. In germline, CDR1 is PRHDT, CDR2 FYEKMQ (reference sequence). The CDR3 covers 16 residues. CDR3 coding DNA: TGTGCCAGCAGCTCTAGCGGGGGCATCTCCTACAATGAGCAGTTCTTC. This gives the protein CASSSSGGISYNEQFF.

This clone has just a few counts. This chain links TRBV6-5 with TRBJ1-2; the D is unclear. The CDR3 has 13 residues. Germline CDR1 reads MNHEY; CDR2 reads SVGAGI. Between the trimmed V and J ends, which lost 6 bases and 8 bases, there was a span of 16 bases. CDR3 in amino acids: CASRPGPGKGYTF. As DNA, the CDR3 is TGTGCCAGCAGACCCGGGCCCGGGAAAGGCTACACCTTC.

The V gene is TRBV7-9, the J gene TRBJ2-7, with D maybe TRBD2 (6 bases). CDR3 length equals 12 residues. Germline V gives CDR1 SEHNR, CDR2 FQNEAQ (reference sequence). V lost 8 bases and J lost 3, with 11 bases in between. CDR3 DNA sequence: TGTGCCAGCTCGGGAGAGATCTACGAGCAGTACTTC. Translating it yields CASSGEIYEQYF.

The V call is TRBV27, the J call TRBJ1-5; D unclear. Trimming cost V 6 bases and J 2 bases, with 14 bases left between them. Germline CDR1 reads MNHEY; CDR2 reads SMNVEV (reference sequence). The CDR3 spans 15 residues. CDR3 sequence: CASRNGGKGNQPQHF. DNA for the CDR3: TGTGCCAGCAGAAACGGAGGCAAGGGCAATCAGCCCCAGCATTTT.

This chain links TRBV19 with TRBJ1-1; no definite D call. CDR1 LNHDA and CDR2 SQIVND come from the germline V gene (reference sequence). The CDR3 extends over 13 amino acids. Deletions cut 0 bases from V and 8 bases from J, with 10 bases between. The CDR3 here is CASSIDRPGEAFF. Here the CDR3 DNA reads TGTGCCAGTAGTATAGATCGACCGGGGGAAGCTTTCTTT.

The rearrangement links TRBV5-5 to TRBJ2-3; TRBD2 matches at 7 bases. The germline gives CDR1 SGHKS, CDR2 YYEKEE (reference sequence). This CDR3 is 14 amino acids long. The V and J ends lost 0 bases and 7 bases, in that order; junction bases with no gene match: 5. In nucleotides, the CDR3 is TGTGCCAGCAGCTTGGCCGCGGGGGAAAATACGCAGTATTTT. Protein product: CASSLAAGENTQYF. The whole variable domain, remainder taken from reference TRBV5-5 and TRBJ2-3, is DAGVTQSPTHLIKTRGQQVTLRCSPISGHKSVSWYQQVLGQGPQFIFQYYEKEERGRGNFPDRFSARQFPNYSSELNVNALLLGDSALYLCASSLAAGENTQYFGPGTRLTVL.

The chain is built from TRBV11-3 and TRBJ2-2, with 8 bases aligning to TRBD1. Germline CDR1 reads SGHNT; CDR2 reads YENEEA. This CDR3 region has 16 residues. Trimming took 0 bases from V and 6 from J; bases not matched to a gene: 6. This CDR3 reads CASSLDGKQGAGELFF. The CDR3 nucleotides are TGTGCCAGCAGCTTAGATGGGAAACAGGGGGCCGGGGAGCTGTTTTTT.

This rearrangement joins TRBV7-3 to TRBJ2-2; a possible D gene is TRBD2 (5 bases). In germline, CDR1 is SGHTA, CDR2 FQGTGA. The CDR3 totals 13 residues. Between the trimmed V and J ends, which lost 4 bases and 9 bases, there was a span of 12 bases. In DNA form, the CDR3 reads TGTGCCAGCAGCTACCCCGGAGGCCGGGAGCTGTTTTTT. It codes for CASSYPGGRELFF. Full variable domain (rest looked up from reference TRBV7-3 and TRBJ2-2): GAGVSQTPSNKVTEKGKYVELRCDPISGHTALYWYRQSLGQGPEFLIYFQGTGAADDSGLPNDRFFAVRPEGSVSTLKIQRTERGDSAVYLCASSYPGGRELFFGEGSRLTVL.

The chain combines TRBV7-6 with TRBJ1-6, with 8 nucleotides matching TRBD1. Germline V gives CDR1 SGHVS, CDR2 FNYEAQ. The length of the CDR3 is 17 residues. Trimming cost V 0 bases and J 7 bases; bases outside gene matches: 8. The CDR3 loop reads CASSLAPGGAGNSPLHF. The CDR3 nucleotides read TGTGCCAGCAGCTTAGCTCCAGGGGGCGCGGGAAATTCACCCCTCCACTTT. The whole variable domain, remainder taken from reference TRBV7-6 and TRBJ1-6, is GAGVSQSPRYKVTKRGQDVALRCDPISGHVSLYWYRQALGQGPEFLTYFNYEAQQDKSGLPNDRFSAERPEGSISTLTIQRTEQRDSAMYRCASSLAPGGAGNSPLHFGNGTRLTVT.

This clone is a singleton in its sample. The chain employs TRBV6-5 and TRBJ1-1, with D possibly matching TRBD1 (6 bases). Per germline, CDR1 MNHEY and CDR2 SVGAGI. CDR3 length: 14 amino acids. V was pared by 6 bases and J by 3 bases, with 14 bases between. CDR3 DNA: TGTGCCAGCAGAAAGGACAGTTTGGACACTGAAGCTTTCTTT. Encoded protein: CASRKDSLDTEAFF.

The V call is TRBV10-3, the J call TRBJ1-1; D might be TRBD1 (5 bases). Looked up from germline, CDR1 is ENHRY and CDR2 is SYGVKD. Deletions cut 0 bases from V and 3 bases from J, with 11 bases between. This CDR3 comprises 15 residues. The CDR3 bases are TGTGCCATCAGTGAGTCGCCGGGGGTCCACACTGAAGCTTTCTTT. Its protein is CAISESPGVHTEAFF.

In DNA, the CDR3 is TGCGCCAGCAGTTGGGTGGGGACAGGGGCGGATACGCAGTATTTT. Amino acids: CASSWVGTGADTQYF. This sequence joins TRBV5-1 and TRBJ2-3; 10 positions match TRBD1. In germline, CDR1 is SGHRS, CDR2 YFSETQ. The CDR3 totals 15 residues. V trimming: 5 bases; J trimming: 6 bases; junction bases outside the gene matches: 9.

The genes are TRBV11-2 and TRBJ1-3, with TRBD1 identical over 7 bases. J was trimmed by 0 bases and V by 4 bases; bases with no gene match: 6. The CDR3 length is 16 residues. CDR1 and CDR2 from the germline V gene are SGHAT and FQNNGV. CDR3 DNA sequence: TGTGCCAGCAGCTCCTACAGGGGCTCCTCTGGAAACACCATATATTTT. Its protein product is CASSSYRGSSGNTIYF.

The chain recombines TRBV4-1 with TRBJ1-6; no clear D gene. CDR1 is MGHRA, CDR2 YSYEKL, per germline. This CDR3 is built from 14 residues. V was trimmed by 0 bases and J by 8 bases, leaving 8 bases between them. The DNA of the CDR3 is TGCGCCAGCAGCCAAGACAGAGAGGATTCACCCCTCCACTTT. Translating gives CASSQDREDSPLHF.

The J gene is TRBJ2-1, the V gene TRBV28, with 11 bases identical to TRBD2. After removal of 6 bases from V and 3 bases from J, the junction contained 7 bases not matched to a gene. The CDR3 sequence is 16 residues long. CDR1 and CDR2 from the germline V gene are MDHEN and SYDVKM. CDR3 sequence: CASRTTSGGGYNEQFF. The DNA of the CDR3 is TGTGCCAGCAGAACTACTAGCGGGGGAGGCTACAATGAGCAGTTCTTC.

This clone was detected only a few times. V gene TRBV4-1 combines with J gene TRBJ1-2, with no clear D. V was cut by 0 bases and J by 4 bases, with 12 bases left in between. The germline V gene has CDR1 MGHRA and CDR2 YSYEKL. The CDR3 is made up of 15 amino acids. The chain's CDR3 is CASSQDAGSAYGYTF. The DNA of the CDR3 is TGCGCCAGCAGCCAAGATGCGGGATCCGCCTATGGCTACACCTTC.

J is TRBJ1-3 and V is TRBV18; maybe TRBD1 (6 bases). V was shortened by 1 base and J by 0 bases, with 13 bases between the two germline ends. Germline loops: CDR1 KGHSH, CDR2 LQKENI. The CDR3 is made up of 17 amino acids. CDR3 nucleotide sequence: TGTGCCAGCTCACCACAGGACAGCCTCCTCTCTGGAAACACCATATATTTT. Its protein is CASSPQDSLLSGNTIYF.

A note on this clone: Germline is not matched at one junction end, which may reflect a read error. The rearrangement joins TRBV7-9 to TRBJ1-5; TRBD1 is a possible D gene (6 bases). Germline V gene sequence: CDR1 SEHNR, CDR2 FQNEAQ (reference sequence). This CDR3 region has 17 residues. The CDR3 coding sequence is TGTGCCAGCAGCTCCGCGGGCGCGACAGGCCAGAATCAACCCCAGCATTTT. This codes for CASSSAGATGQNQPQHF.